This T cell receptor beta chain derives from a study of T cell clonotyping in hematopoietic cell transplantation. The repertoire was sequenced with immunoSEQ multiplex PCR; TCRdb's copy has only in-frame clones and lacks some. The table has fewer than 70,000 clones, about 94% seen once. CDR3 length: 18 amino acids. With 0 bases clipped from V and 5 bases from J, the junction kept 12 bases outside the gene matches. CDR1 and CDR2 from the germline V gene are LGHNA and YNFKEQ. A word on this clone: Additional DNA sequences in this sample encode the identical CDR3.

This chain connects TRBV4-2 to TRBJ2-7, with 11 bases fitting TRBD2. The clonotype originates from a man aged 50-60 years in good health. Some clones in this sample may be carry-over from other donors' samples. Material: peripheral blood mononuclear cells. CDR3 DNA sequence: TGTGCCAGCAGCCAAGATCGCCTAGCGGGGGGCCCGGACCACGAGCAGTACTTC. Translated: CASSQDRLAGGPDHEQYF.